Each of the 25 T cell receptor beta chains below was sequenced from the same sample in a study of persistence of HIV-infected CD4 T cells. This was the immunoSEQ version 4 assay in survey mode. Here immunoSEQ multiplex PCR was the method, and the copy in TCRdb shows in-frame clones only, minus some. The sample comprises roughly 25,000 clones, around two thirds of which are singletons, and about 1.8% rests with the top ten. No antigens are known for them. An overlapping HIV-1 Gag peptide pool stimulated these cells at about 0.91 ug/peptide/mL. CD4+ T cells upregulating both CD40 ligand and CD69 were sorted as responding cells. Source: CD4+ T cells sorted from PBMCs after approximately 19-hour stimulation, taken from a patient who received antiretroviral therapy. These receptors were taken from an adult man with HIV who was CMV-seropositive.

This chain uses TRBV5-5 with TRBJ2-3; D is uncertain. The CDR3 is 15 residues long. The V and J ends lost 4 bases and 0 bases respectively, with 12 bases between them. Germline V gives CDR1 SGHKS, CDR2 YYEKEE (reference sequence). The CDR3: CASSPFAQSTDTQYF. CDR3 in DNA: TGTGCCAGCAGCCCATTCGCGCAGAGCACAGATACGCAGTATTTT.

Only a few counts were recorded for this clone. The chain employs TRBV9 and TRBJ1-6, with TRBD1 matching over 10 bases. CDR3 length: 15 residues. From germline, CDR1 is SGDLS and CDR2 YYNGEE. Trimming at V came to 0 bases and at J to 9 bases, leaving 3 bases not matched to a gene. The CDR3 loop reads CASSVEWTGGSPLHF. CDR3 bases: TGTGCCAGCAGCGTAGAGTGGACAGGGGGTTCACCCCTCCACTTT.

The chain employs TRBV7-8 and TRBJ1-3; D is unclear. The germline gives CDR1 SGHVS, CDR2 FQNEAQ. This CDR3 has 13 amino acids. V lost 7 bases, J lost 0 bases, and 7 bases lay in between. The CDR3 is CASTGSSGNTIYF. In DNA form, the CDR3 reads TGTGCCAGCACCGGGTCCTCTGGAAACACCATATATTTT.

This clone was seen more than once but under ten times. The rearrangement uses TRBV9 and TRBJ2-2; TRBD2 matches 14 bases. The CDR3 runs 16 residues. Germline V gene data show CDR1 as SGDLS and CDR2 as YYNGEE. J was trimmed by 6 bases and V by 2 bases; bases with no gene match: 3. The CDR3 bases are TGTGCCAGCAGCGTGACTAGCGGGGGGGCGTCCGGGGAGCTGTTTTTT. This sequence encodes CASSVTSGGASGELFF. Looking up the rest from reference TRBV9 and TRBJ2-2 gives the full variable domain: DSGVTQTPKHLITATGQRVTLRCSPRSGDLSVYWYQQSLDQGLQFLIQYYNGEERAKGNILERFSAQQFPDLHSELNLSSLELGDSALYFCASSVTSGGASGELFFGEGSRLTVL.

The J gene is TRBJ2-7, the V gene TRBV18; D remains ambiguous. Deletions cut 3 bases from V and 6 bases from J, with 12 bases between. The CDR3 is made up of 13 amino acids. Germline CDR1 reads KGHSH; CDR2 reads LQKENI. CDR3 sequence reads: CASSPLREVEQYF. CDR3 sequence (DNA): TGTGCCAGCTCACCCCTACGAGAGGTCGAGCAGTACTTC.

The V call is TRBV11-2, the J call TRBJ1-5; D unclear. The CDR3 has 13 residues. Trimming left V 1 base short and J 4 bases short, with 5 bases between. CDR1 is SGHAT, CDR2 FQNNGV, per germline. The CDR3 loop is CASSLVWNQPQHF. The CDR3 coding sequence is TGTGCCAGCAGCTTAGTGTGGAATCAGCCCCAGCATTTT.

The rearrangement uses TRBV5-6 and TRBJ1-2; TRBD1 is a possible D gene (6 bases). Per the germline V gene, CDR1 is SGHDT and CDR2 is YYEEEE. This CDR3 is built from 14 residues. Trimming left V 5 bases short and J 1 base short, with 12 bases between. In DNA, the CDR3 is TGTGCCAGCAGTACCACCAGGGGTAACTATGGCTACACCTTC. Translated: CASSTTRGNYGYTF.

In this sample, this clone turned up a few times. V gene TRBV9 combines with J gene TRBJ2-2; no definite D call. The V end was cut by 5 bases, the J end by 6 bases, with 5 bases between. The CDR3 is made up of 11 amino acids. Germline V gene sequence: CDR1 SGDLS, CDR2 YYNGEE. CDR3 in amino acids: CASSDAGELFF. The CDR3, as DNA: TGTGCCAGCAGTGACGCCGGGGAGCTGTTTTTT.

The rearrangement joins TRBV20-1 to TRBJ2-5, with D hard to call. Trimming took 3 bases from V and 2 from J, leaving 1 base between them. Germline loops: CDR1 DFQATT, CDR2 SNEGSKA (reference sequence). The CDR3 runs 10 residues. The CDR3 loop is CSARQETQYF. The CDR3 region has the DNA TGCAGTGCTAGGCAAGAGACCCAGTACTTC.

CDR3 bases: TGTGCCAGCAGCCCACCGGCGACCACCGGGGAGCTGTTTTTT. This encodes CASSPPATTGELFF. J is TRBJ2-2 and V is TRBV3-1 (or the pseudogene TRBV3-2); no reliable D call. CDR1 and CDR2 from the germline V gene are LGHDT and YNNKEL (reference sequence). The CDR3 is 14 residues long. Trimming removed 4 bases at V and 4 bases at J, with 10 bases between.

The chain is built from TRBV3-1 (or the pseudogene TRBV3-2) and TRBJ1-5; 9 nucleotides align to TRBD1. In germline, CDR1 is LGHDT, CDR2 YNNKEL (reference sequence). The CDR3 covers 16 residues. Trimming took 3 bases from V and 7 from J; bases not matched to a gene: 10. The CDR3 coding sequence is TGTGCCAGCAGCCAGTCCGGACAGGGGTACGTGCAGCCCCAGCATTTT. Protein: CASSQSGQGYVQPQHF.

V is TRBV28 and J is TRBJ1-5; TRBD1 matches 11 bases. CDR1 and CDR2 (germline): MDHEN, SYDVKM. The CDR3 runs to 16 residues. V shed 3 bases, J shed 5 bases, and the junction held 6 bases outside the gene matches. DNA of the CDR3: TGTGCCAGCAGTTTGTGGACAGGGGGCGAATATCAGCCCCAGCATTTT. Translation: CASSLWTGGEYQPQHF.

This clone was detected only a few times. The chain combines TRBV10-2 with TRBJ2-7; TRBD1 matches at 9 bases. CDR1 is WSHSY, CDR2 SAAADI, per germline. This CDR3 is built from 15 residues. The V segment lost 1 base and the J segment 4 bases; nucleotides outside the gene matches: 5. Here the CDR3 DNA reads TGCGCCAGCAGTGAGTTCGGGACAGGGAAATACGAGCAGTACTTC. This gives the protein CASSEFGTGKYEQYF.

This chain links TRBV9 with TRBJ2-7, with D tentatively TRBD1 (6 bases). The CDR3 covers 17 residues. V gave up 2 bases and J gave up 3 bases, with 21 bases separating them. In germline, CDR1 is SGDLS, CDR2 YYNGEE. The CDR3 DNA follows: TGTGCCAGCAGCGTCCGGGAAGGGACATCTAAGGGCTACGAGCAGTACTTC. Protein sequence: CASSVREGTSKGYEQYF.

The chain couples TRBV29-1 to TRBJ2-7, with D possibly being TRBD2 (5 bases). V dropped 6 bases and J dropped 0 bases, with 12 bases sitting between them. The CDR3 loop spans 13 amino acids. The germline V gene encodes CDR1 SQVTM and CDR2 ANQGSEA. CDR3 in DNA: TGCAGCGTCCCGGGAACCTACTCCTACGAGCAGTACTTC. It encodes CSVPGTYSYEQYF.

DNA for the CDR3: TGTGCCAGCAGCGTAGTCGCGGGGGGAGGGAAAAACATTCAGTACTTC. This translates into CASSVVAGGGKNIQYF. The rearrangement uses TRBV9 and TRBJ2-4; 8 bases align to TRBD2. Germline values: CDR1 SGDLS, CDR2 YYNGEE. The CDR3 has 16 amino acids. The ends lost 0 bases at V and 4 bases at J; junction bases unmatched: 6.

The chain recombines TRBV12-3 or TRBV12-4 with TRBJ1-2; possibly TRBD1 for D (5 bases). The CDR3 has 12 amino acids. Trimming took off 8 bases at V and 9 bases at J, with 16 bases between the two ends. The DNA of the CDR3 is TGTGCCAGCGGCTTTCAAGGGGCGAGCTACACCTTC. Translation gives CASGFQGASYTF.

V usage is TRBV10-1 and J usage is TRBJ2-1, with unresolved D. This CDR3 comprises 14 residues. CDR1 and CDR2 from the germline V gene are WNHNN and SYGVQD (reference sequence). V lost 7 bases, J lost 2 bases, and 12 bases lay in between. The DNA of the CDR3 is TGCGCCAGCACTTCTGGGCAGCCCTACAATGAGCAGTTCTTC. Translating it yields CASTSGQPYNEQFF.

The chain links TRBV4-1 to TRBJ2-2; the D gene is possibly TRBD2 (5 bases). In germline, CDR1 is MGHRA, CDR2 YSYEKL. V lost 0 bases to trimming and J lost 4 bases, with 15 bases between them. This CDR3 is 17 amino acids long. CDR3 residues: CASSQEVLRVGTGELFF. The CDR3 DNA is TGCGCCAGCAGCCAAGAAGTATTGCGGGTGGGCACCGGGGAGCTGTTTTTT.

Only a few counts were recorded for this clone. The chain couples TRBV27 to TRBJ1-2; D is perhaps TRBD1 (5 bases). Germline CDR1 is MNHEY and CDR2 is SMNVEV (reference sequence). Deletions cut 4 bases from V and 8 bases from J, with 14 bases between. This CDR3 region has 13 residues. The CDR3 bases are TGTGCCAGCAGTTCCGCGGGGGTGGGCGGCTACACCTTC. Translating gives CASSSAGVGGYTF.

V and J are TRBV9 and TRBJ2-3, with TRBD2 matching 9 bases. Germline V gene sequence: CDR1 SGDLS, CDR2 YYNGEE. CDR3 length: 16 residues. V lost 4 bases to trimming and J lost 2 bases; unmatched junction nucleotides: 8. The CDR3 DNA follows: TGTGCCAGCAGCATTACTAGCGGGCGTCCCACAGATACGCAGTATTTT. It is translated as CASSITSGRPTDTQYF.

The chain carries TRBV6-5 and TRBJ1-1; 7 bases map to TRBD1. The CDR3 is made up of 15 amino acids. Looked up from germline, CDR1 is MNHEY and CDR2 is SVGAGI. With V trimmed by 5 bases and J by 1 base, 7 bases remained unmatched. In DNA form, the CDR3 reads TGTGCCAGCAGTCCCGGACAGGTATGGAACACTGAAGCTTTCTTT. Translated: CASSPGQVWNTEAFF.

This clone turned up a few times. The J gene is TRBJ2-5, the V gene TRBV5-1, with TRBD2 matching 13 bases. The CDR3 has 17 amino acids. Germline CDR1 reads SGHRS; CDR2 reads YFSETQ. With 4 bases clipped from V and 2 bases from J, the junction kept 8 bases outside the gene matches. CDR3 amino acids: CASSLGLAGFLQETQYF. The CDR3 DNA is TGCGCCAGCAGCCTGGGACTAGCGGGGTTCTTACAAGAGACCCAGTACTTC.

The V call is TRBV28, the J call TRBJ2-1; perhaps D is TRBD1 or TRBD2 (5 bases each). CDR1 and CDR2 (germline): MDHEN, SYDVKM. The CDR3 runs to 12 residues. V was clipped by 10 bases and J by 15 bases, with 22 bases between them. As DNA, the CDR3 is TGTGCCACCGTTGAGGGACCCACAGGCGCGTTCTTC. Protein product: CATVEGPTGAFF.

V gene TRBV6-5 combines with J gene TRBJ1-6; D possibly corresponds to TRBD1 (5 bases). This CDR3 is built from 14 residues. Germline V gene sequence: CDR1 MNHEY, CDR2 SVGAGI. Trimming stripped 6 bases from V and 7 bases from J, with 13 bases between. CDR3 in DNA: TGTGCCAGCAGGGTAGACAGTCTCAATTCACCCCTCCACTTT. This gives the protein CASRVDSLNSPLHF.